This TCR beta chain stems from a study of healthy donors' naive CD4 and CD8 T cells. Starting from approximately 500 ng of total RNA, TCR libraries were made with linear amplification. Using its own MiXCR run on the reads, TCRdb lists one record per CDR3 protein. The sample contains 150,000 to 200,000 distinct CDR3 sequences, nearly 75% of which appear only once. Details on this clonotype: Its matching antigen is unknown.

Overall study findings and caveats: Positive CDR3 charge linked to CD4+ cells, negative to CD8+ cells. CDR3 charge plus V and J genes appeared to account for approximately 12% of CD4/CD8 variance.

Germline V gives CDR1 SQVTM, CDR2 ANQGSEA. This CDR3 comprises 12 residues. Deletions cut 4 bases from V and 9 bases from J, with 13 bases between. Material: naive CD4+ and CD8+ T cells sorted from blood, pooled from several donors. The source of this sequence is a pool of human donors in good health; the sample pools cells from several healthy donors. This chain links TRBV29-1 with TRBJ2-1; D tentatively reads TRBD1 or TRBD2 (5 bases each). CDR3 region: CSVVAGAGEQFF. The CDR3 DNA follows: TGCAGCGTTGTTGCCGGGGCGGGTGAGCAGTTCTTC.